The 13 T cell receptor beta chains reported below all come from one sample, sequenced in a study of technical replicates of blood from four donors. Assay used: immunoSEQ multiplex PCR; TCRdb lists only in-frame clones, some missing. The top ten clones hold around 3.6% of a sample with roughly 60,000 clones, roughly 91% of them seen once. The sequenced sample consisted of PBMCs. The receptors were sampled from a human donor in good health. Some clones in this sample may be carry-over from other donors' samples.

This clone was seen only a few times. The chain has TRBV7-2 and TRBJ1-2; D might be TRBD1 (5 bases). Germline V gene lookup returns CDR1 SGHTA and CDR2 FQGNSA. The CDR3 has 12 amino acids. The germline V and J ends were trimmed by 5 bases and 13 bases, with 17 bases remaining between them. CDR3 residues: CASSVSRWGATF. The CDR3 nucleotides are TGTGCCAGCAGCGTCTCAAGGTGGGGCGCCACCTTC.

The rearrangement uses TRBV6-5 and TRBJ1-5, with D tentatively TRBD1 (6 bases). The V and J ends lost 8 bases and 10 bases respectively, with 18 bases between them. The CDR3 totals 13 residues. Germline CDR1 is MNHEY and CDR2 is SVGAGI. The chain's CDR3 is CASRAGGAGPQHF. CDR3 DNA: TGTGCCAGCCGAGCGGGGGGCGCGGGACCCCAGCATTTT.

The CDR3 reads CASSQSGLAGSTDTQYF. CDR3 in DNA: TGTGCCAGCAGCCAATCCGGACTAGCGGGAAGCACAGATACGCAGTATTTT. The V call is TRBV4-2, the J call TRBJ2-3; 12 bases fit TRBD2. The V and J ends lost 2 bases and 0 bases, in that order; junction bases with no gene match: 3. The germline V gene has CDR1 LGHNA and CDR2 YNFKEQ. CDR3 length equals 17 residues.

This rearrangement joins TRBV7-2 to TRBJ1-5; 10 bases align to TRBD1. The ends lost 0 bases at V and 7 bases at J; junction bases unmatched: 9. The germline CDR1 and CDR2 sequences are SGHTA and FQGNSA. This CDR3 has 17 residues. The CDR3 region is CASSLAVRGQGTQPQHF. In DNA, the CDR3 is TGTGCCAGCAGCTTAGCGGTTAGGGGACAGGGGACCCAGCCCCAGCATTTT.

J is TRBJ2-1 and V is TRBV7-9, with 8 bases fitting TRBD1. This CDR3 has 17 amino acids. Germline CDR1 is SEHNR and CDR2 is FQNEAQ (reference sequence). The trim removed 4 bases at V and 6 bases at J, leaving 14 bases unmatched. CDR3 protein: CASSSYYRGDDPNEQFF. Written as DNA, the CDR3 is TGTGCCAGCAGCTCCTACTACAGGGGGGACGACCCCAATGAGCAGTTCTTC.

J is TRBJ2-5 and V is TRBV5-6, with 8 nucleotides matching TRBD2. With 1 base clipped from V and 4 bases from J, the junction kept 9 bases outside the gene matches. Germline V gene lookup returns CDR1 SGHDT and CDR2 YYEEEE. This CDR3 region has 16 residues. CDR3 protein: CASSLKLAVVGETQYF. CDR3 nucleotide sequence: TGTGCCAGCAGCTTGAAACTAGCGGTGGTTGGAGAGACCCAGTACTTC.

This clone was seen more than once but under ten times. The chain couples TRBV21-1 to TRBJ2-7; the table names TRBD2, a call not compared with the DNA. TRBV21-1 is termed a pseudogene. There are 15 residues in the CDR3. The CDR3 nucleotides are TGTGCCAGCACCCTCCGGCGGGCCAGCTCCTACGAGCAGTACTTC. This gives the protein CASTLRRASSYEQYF.

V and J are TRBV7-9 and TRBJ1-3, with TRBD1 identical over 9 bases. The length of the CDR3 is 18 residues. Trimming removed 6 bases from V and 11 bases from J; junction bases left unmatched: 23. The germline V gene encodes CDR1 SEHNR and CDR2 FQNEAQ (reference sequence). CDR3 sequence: CASRFPGQGVYSQGPIYF. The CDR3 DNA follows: TGTGCCAGCAGGTTCCCGGGACAGGGAGTTTATTCCCAGGGACCCATATATTTT.

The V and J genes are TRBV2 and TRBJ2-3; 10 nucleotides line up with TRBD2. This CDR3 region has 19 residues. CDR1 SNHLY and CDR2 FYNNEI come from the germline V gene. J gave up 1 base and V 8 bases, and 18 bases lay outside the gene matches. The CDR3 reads CASGTQISPGTSGTDTQYF. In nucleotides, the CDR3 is TGTGCCAGCGGGACTCAAATTAGTCCCGGGACTAGCGGCACAGATACGCAGTATTTT.

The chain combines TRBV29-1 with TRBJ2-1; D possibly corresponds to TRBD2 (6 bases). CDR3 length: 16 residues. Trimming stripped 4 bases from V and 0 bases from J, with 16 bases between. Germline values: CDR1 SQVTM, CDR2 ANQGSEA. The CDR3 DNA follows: TGCAGCGTTGGTGGGGACTCCAGGAGCTCCTACAATGAGCAGTTCTTC. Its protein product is CSVGGDSRSSYNEQFF.

The CDR3 loop reads CASGARDRGNEQFF. The CDR3 DNA is TGTGCCAGCGGAGCTAGGGACAGGGGTAATGAGCAGTTCTTC. This chain uses TRBV7-9 with TRBJ2-1; 10 nucleotides match TRBD1. The CDR3 totals 14 residues. J was trimmed by 7 bases and V by 8 bases; bases with no gene match: 8. CDR1 is SEHNR, CDR2 FQNEAQ, per germline (reference sequence).

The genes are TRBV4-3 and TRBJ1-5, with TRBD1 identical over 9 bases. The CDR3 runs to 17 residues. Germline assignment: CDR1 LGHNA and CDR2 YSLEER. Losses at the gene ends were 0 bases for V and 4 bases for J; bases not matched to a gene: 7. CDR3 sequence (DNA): TGCGCCAGCAGCCAAGAAACAGGGGGCACTACAAATCAGCCCCAGCATTTT. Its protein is CASSQETGGTTNQPQHF.

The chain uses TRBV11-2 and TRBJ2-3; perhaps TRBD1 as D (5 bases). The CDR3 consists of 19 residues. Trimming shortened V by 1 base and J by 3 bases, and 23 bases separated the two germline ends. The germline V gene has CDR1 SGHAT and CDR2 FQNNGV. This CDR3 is CASSLAYRLPSTDTDTQYF. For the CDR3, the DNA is TGTGCCAGCAGCTTAGCCTATCGCTTACCCTCGACAGATACAGATACGCAGTATTTT.